These T cell receptor beta chains were read from a single sample in a study of blood T cell repertoires in COVID-19. Clones were read by immunoSEQ multiplex PCR, and TCRdb kept only the in-frame ones, dropping some. Among approximately 74,000 clones listed, approximately 87% were seen once. The sequenced sample was peripheral blood. The receptors derive from a woman aged 55-69 years with acute or convalescent COVID-19. Each CDR3 is given with its conserved first and last residue. D genes are given only for firm matches. Size tells how often a clone was seen (once, few, many) or the class of an expanded clone, and some rows leave it out.

D gene	J gene	clone size	V gene	CDR3 protein	CDR3 DNA
-	TRBJ2-4	once	TRBV5-1	CASSLLGLGNIQYF	TGCGCCAGCAGCTTGTTGGGACTCGGAAACATTCAGTACTTC
TRBD1	TRBJ1-5	once	TRBV28	CASRTEDRGYRPQHF	TGTGCCAGCCGCACTGAGGACAGGGGTTATCGGCCCCAGCATTTT
TRBD2	TRBJ2-2	-	TRBV27	CATGLSGRNTGELFF	TGTGCCACCGGACTTAGCGGGAGAAACACCGGGGAGCTGTTTTTT
-	TRBJ2-3	-	TRBV7-9	CASSLGGQNTDTQYF	TGTGCCAGCAGCTTAGGAGGACAAAACACAGATACGCAGTATTTT
TRBD1	TRBJ1-1	-	TRBV9	CASSAVQGLSRTEAFF	TGTGCCAGCAGCGCGGTACAGGGGCTCTCCAGGACTGAAGCTTTCTTT
-	TRBJ2-5	-	TRBV7-8	CASRPRGMETQYF	TGTGCCAGCAGACCACGCGGGATGGAGACCCAGTACTTC
TRBD1	TRBJ2-5	-	TRBV5-1	CASSSTGIKETQYF	TGCGCCAGCAGCTCGACAGGGATTAAAGAGACCCAGTACTTC
-	TRBJ1-5	-	TRBV4-2	CASSQDRGSNQPQHF	TGTGCCAGCAGCCAAGATAGAGGGTCCAATCAGCCCCAGCATTTT
-	TRBJ2-2	-	TRBV2	CASKTLATRAGELFF	TGTGCCAGCAAGACCTTAGCGACGAGGGCCGGGGAGCTGTTTTTT
TRBD2	TRBJ2-3	-	TRBV6-2/TRBV6-3	CASSRGLAGDTHDTQYF	TGTGCCAGCAGTAGGGGACTAGCGGGAGACACACACGATACGCAGTATTTT
TRBD2	TRBJ2-1	-	TRBV18	CASSRTSGSFDEQFF	TGTGCCAGCTCACGGACTAGCGGGAGTTTCGATGAGCAGTTCTTC
-	TRBJ2-2	-	TRBV7-6	CASSLEGGATGELFF	TGTGCCAGCAGCTTAGAAGGCGGGGCCACCGGGGAGCTGTTTTTT
TRBD1	TRBJ2-5	-	TRBV19	CASSIDRGLPPSQETQYF	TGTGCCAGTAGTATCGACAGGGGCCTCCCACCTTCCCAAGAGACCCAGTACTTC
TRBD1	TRBJ1-6	-	TRBV14	CASRVGGGPLHF	TGTGCCAGCAGGGTAGGGGGCGGACCCCTCCACTTT
-	TRBJ1-1	-	TRBV30	CAWSVRGGRGMNTEAFF	TGTGCCTGGAGTGTACGAGGGGGGAGGGGGATGAACACTGAAGCTTTCTTT
-	TRBJ1-2	-	TRBV2	CASSVGETGSGYTF	TGTGCCAGCAGTGTAGGCGAAACCGGGAGTGGCTACACCTTC
-	TRBJ2-5	-	TRBV2	CASSEAPGRTQYF	TGTGCCAGCAGTGAAGCACCCGGGAGAACCCAGTACTTC
-	TRBJ2-2	-	TRBV5-4	CASSHRQAANTGELFF	TGTGCCAGCAGCCACCGACAGGCGGCGAACACCGGGGAGCTGTTTTTT
-	TRBJ1-2	-	TRBV6-1	CASSEAGGSYGYTF	TGTGCCAGCAGTGAGGCAGGAGGCTCGTATGGCTACACCTTC
-	TRBJ1-6	-	TRBV5-4	CASSVDFTGNSPLHF	TGTGCCAGCAGTGTGGACTTTACCGGCAATTCACCCCTCCACTTT
-	TRBJ1-2	-	TRBV7-9	CASSYDLTGYGYTF	TGTGCCAGCAGCTACGACCTAACGGGATATGGCTACACCTTC
TRBD1	TRBJ1-6	-	TRBV10-2	CASSGTAVNSPLHF	TGCGCCAGCAGCGGGACAGCCGTAAATTCACCCCTCCACTTT
TRBD2	TRBJ2-1	-	TRBV9	CASSPPRRERAYNEQFF	TGTGCCAGCAGCCCCCCTCGGCGGGAGCGCGCCTACAATGAGCAGTTCTTC
TRBD1	TRBJ1-2	-	TRBV27	CASKAGGRGYTF	TGTGCCAGCAAGGCAGGGGGCCGGGGCTACACCTTC
TRBD1	TRBJ1-5	-	TRBV28	CASSSNRGRGNQPQHF	TGTGCCAGCAGTTCGAACAGGGGTAGAGGCAATCAGCCCCAGCATTTT
-	TRBJ1-2	once	TRBV7-2	CATTPPGGRAYGYTF	TGTGCCACCACCCCACCGGGGGGGCGAGCCTATGGCTACACCTTC
TRBD1	TRBJ1-2	-	TRBV10-3	CAITETGNYGYTF	TGTGCCATCACCGAGACAGGGAACTATGGCTACACCTTC
TRBD1	TRBJ1-4	few	TRBV7-9	CASSTRQGTNEKLFF	TGTGCCAGCAGCACAAGACAGGGAACTAATGAAAAACTGTTTTTT
-	TRBJ2-5	-	TRBV19	CASRGGWTQYF	TGTGCCAGTAGGGGAGGTTGGACCCAGTACTTC
-	TRBJ1-2	-	TRBV5-1	CASSLGLDSYGYTF	TGCGCCAGCAGCTTGGGTTTGGACAGCTATGGCTACACCTTC
TRBD2	TRBJ2-3	-	TRBV9	CASSVGLAGASSTDTQYF	TGTGCCAGCAGCGTGGGACTAGCGGGGGCGTCTAGCACAGATACGCAGTATTTT
-	TRBJ2-3	-	TRBV6-5	CASSYSIEGDTQYF	TGTGCCAGCAGTTACTCGATAGAGGGAGATACGCAGTATTTT
-	TRBJ2-4	-	TRBV11-2	CASSLVRGIQYF	TGTGCCAGCAGCTTAGTCAGGGGAATTCAGTACTTC
-	TRBJ1-1	few	TRBV29-1	CSAVTGWGTEAFF	TGCAGCGCCGTAACAGGGTGGGGCACTGAAGCTTTCTTT
TRBD1	TRBJ1-5	-	TRBV4-3	CASSHQTGGGQPQHF	TGCGCCAGCAGCCACCAGACAGGGGGCGGTCAGCCCCAGCATTTT